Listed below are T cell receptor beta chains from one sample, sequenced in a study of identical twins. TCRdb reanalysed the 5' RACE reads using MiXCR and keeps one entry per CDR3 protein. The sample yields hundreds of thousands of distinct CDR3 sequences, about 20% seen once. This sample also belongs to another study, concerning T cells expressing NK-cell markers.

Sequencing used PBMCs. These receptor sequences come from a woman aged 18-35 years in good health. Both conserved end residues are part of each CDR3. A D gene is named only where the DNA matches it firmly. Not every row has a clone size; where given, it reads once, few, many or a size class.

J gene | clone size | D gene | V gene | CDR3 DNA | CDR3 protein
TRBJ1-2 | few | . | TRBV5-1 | TGCGCCAGCAGCAAAGGGGGGGGCAACTATGGCTACACCTTC | CASSKGGGNYGYTF
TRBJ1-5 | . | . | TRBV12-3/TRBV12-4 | TGTGCCAGCAGTTTAACCGTCCGCGGCAATCAGCCCCAGCATTTT | CASSLTVRGNQPQHF
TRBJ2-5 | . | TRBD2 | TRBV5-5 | TGTGCCAGCAGCACGACTAGCGGGAGGTACCAAGAGACCCAGTACTTC | CASSTTSGRYQETQYF
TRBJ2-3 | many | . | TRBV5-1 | TGCGCCAGCAGCTTCTGGCAGCCCACAGATACGCAGTATTTT | CASSFWQPTDTQYF
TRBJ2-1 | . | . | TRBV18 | TGTGCCAGCTCACCAGTTCTGGATGAGCAGTTCTTC | CASSPVLDEQFF
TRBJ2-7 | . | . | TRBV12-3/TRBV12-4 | TGTGCCAGCAGTTTAGCGCCTTCTGAAGGGTGGGAGCAGTACTTC | CASSLAPSEGWEQYF
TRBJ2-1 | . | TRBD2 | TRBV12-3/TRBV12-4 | TGTGCCAGCAGTCTTAGCGGGGGAAAATTCTTC | CASSLSGGKFF
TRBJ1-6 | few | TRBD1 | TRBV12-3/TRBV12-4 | TGTGCCAGCGCCCACAGGGGCTCCTATAATTCACCCCTCCACTTT | CASAHRGSYNSPLHF
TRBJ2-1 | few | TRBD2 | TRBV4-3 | TGCGCCAGCAGCCACCGACGTGCTAGCGGGAGTGAGCAGTTCTTC | CASSHRRASGSEQFF
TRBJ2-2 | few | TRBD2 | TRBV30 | TGTGCCTGGGGACTAGCGTTTACCGGGGAGCTGTTTTTT | CAWGLAFTGELFF
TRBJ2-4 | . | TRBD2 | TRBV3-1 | TGTGCCAGCAGACCCGGGACTAGCGCGGAGAATTGGGACATTCAGTACTTC | CASRPGTSAENWDIQYF
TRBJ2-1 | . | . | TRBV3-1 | TGTGCCAGCAGCCAAGATAAGGGGCTACGGGGTGAGCAGTTCTTC | CASSQDKGLRGEQFF
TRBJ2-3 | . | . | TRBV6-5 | TGTGCCAGCAGTTACACGCGGGATAGTAGCACAGATACGCAGTATTTT | CASSYTRDSSTDTQYF
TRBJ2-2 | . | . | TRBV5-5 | TGTGCCAGCAGCTGGAGGGCCGGGGAGCTGTTTTTT | CASSWRAGELFF
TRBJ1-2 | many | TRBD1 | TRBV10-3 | TGTGCCATCAGTGAGCCCCAAGACAGGGGAGCTAGCTATGGCTACACCTTC | CAISEPQDRGASYGYTF
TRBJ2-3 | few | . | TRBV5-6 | TGTGCCAGCAGCCTCGGGATGAGTACAGATACGCAGTATTTT | CASSLGMSTDTQYF
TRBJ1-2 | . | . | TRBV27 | TGTGCCAGCAGTTTAGGCTCAGGGAATACCTATGGCTACACCTTC | CASSLGSGNTYGYTF
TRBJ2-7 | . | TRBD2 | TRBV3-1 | TGTGCCAGCAGCGAGGGGACTAGCGCGACCTCGATCGAGCAGTACTTC | CASSEGTSATSIEQYF
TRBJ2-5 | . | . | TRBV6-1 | TGTGCCAGCAGCCGCGAGTCGGGCCCGTATATGGCCCAGTACTTC | CASSRESGPYMAQYF
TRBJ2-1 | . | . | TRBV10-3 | TGTGCCATCAGCCCGACTAGTTCCTACAATGAGCAGTTCTTC | CAISPTSSYNEQFF
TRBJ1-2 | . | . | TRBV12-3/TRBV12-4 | TGTGCCAGCAGACCGGGGGGGGTCAGTGGCTACACCTTC | CASRPGGVSGYTF
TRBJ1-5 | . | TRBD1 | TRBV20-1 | TGCAGTGCCAGGGGACAGTCTAGCAATCAGCCCCAGCATTTT | CSARGQSSNQPQHF
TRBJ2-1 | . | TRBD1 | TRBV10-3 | TGTGCCATCCGGACAGGGGACAATGAGCAGTTCTTC | CAIRTGDNEQFF
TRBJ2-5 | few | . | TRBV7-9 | TGTGCCAGCAGTGGTAAGGGGATAGAGACCCAGTACTTC | CASSGKGIETQYF
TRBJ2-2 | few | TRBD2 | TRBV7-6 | TGTGCCAGCAGCACAGCCGGACTAGCGGGGTACACCGGGGAGCTGTTTTTT | CASSTAGLAGYTGELFF
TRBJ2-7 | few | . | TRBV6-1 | TGTGCCAGCAGTGAAGAGGGGCGGAGGGGCGAGCAGTACTTC | CASSEEGRRGEQYF
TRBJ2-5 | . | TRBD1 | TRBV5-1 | TGCGCCAGCAGTTTGGGACAGTTCGTCCAAGAGACCCAGTACTTC | CASSLGQFVQETQYF
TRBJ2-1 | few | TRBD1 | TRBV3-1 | TGTGCCAGCAGCCCCTCGACAGGGGGTTATGAGCAGTTCTTC | CASSPSTGGYEQFF
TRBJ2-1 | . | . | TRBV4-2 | TGTGCCAGCAGCCAAGAGGGGGGAAGAAACAATGAGCAGTTCTTC | CASSQEGGRNNEQFF
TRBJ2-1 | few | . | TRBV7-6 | TGTGCCAGCAGCTTGGATCCGGGTTACAATGAGCAGTTCTTC | CASSLDPGYNEQFF
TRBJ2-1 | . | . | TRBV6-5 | TGTGCCAGCAGTTATGGGCAGGGCCCGAATGAGCAGTTCTTC | CASSYGQGPNEQFF
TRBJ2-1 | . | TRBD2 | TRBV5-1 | TGCGCCAGCAGCCTTACGGGACTAGCGGGAACCGAGCAGTTCTTC | CASSLTGLAGTEQFF
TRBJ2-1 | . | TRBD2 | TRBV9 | TGTGCCAGCAGCGTAGGACGGGGGGGCCTATATGAGCAGTTCTTC | CASSVGRGGLYEQFF
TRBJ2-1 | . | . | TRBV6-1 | TGTGCCAGCAGGAACAGGCCGAATTACTACAATGAGCAGTTCTTC | CASRNRPNYYNEQFF
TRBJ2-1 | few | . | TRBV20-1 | TGCAGTGCTACCATCTTAAGCGGGCCCAACTACAATGAGCAGTTCTTC | CSATILSGPNYNEQFF
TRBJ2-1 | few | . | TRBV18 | TGTGCCAGCTCACCATCGGCATCCTACAATGAGCAGTTCTTC | CASSPSASYNEQFF
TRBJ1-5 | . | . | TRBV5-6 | TGTGCCAGCAGCTTGTATCAAGCCCTCAATCAGCCCCAGCATTTT | CASSLYQALNQPQHF
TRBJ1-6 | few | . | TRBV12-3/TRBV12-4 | TGTGCCAGCAGACCCACCGGGTTAGGTAATTCACCCCTCCACTTT | CASRPTGLGNSPLHF
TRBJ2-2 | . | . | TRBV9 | TGTGCCAGCAGCGTGGCCGGACTAACCGGGGAGCTGTTTTTT | CASSVAGLTGELFF
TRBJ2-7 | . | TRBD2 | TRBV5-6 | TGTGCCAGCAGCATGAGTTCTAGCGGGCCGATTTACGAGCAGTACTTC | CASSMSSSGPIYEQYF
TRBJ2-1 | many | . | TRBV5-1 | TGCGCCAGCAGGTCCTGGGATGAGCAGTTCTTC | CASRSWDEQFF
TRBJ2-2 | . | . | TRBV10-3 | TGTGCCATCAGTGATCCCTCAGGAGTAGTCGGCACCGGGGAGCTGTTTTTT | CAISDPSGVVGTGELFF
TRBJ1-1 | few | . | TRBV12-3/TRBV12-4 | TGTGCCAGCAGTTTTGCTGCTGAAGCTTTCTTT | CASSFAAEAFF
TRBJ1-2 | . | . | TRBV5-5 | TGTGCCAGCAGCTTGGATACGGGTTTGGTCTCCTATGGCTACACCTTC | CASSLDTGLVSYGYTF
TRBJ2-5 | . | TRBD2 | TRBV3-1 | TGTGCCAGCAGTACCGGACTAGCGGGAGTGGAGGTAGAGACCCAGTACTTC | CASSTGLAGVEVETQYF
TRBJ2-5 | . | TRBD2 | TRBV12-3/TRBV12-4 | TGTGCCAGCAGTTTTGGACTAGCGGGGGACCAAGAGACCCAGTACTTC | CASSFGLAGDQETQYF
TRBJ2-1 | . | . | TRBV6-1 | TGTGCCAGCAGGGGAGAAGCGGGTTCCTACAATGAGCAGTTCTTC | CASRGEAGSYNEQFF
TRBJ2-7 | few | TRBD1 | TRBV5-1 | TGCGCCAGCAGCTTGGAGGGACAGGGTTTGAACGAGCAGTACTTC | CASSLEGQGLNEQYF
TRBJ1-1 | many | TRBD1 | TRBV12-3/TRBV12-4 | TGTGCCAGCAGTTTTCACAGGGGGGGTGAAGCTTTCTTT | CASSFHRGGEAFF
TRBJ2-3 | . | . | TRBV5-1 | TGCGCCAGCAGCTTGGTTACTACGCCTGGCACAGATACGCAGTATTTT | CASSLVTTPGTDTQYF
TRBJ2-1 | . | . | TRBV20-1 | TGCAGTCCAGGAGGGGGGACTCCCTACAATGAGCAGTTCTTC | CSPGGGTPYNEQFF
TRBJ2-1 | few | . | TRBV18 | TGTGCCAGCTCACCAGGGGGGGCTGGGTTCTTC | CASSPGGAGFF
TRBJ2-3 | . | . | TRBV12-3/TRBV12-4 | TGTGCCAGCAGTTTCAAGAGGGATACGCAGTATTTT | CASSFKRDTQYF